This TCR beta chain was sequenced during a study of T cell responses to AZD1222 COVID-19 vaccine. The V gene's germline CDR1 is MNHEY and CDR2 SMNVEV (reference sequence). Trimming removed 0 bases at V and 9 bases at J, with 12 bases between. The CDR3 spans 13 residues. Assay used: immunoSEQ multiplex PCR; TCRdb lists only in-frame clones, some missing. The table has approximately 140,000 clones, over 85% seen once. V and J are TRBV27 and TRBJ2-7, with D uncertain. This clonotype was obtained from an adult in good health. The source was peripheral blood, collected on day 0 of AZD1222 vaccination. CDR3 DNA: TGTGCCAGCAGTTTATCCCCCCGTAGAGGGCAGTACTTC. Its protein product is CASSLSPRRGQYF.